The rows below give T cell receptor beta chains drawn from one sample of a study of cytomegalovirus exposure and HLA in healthy donors. Some clones are missing from TCRdb's copy, which holds only in-frame ones; the method was immunoSEQ multiplex PCR. Seen here are over 90,000 clones, around 76% observed once, and the top ten hold around 10%. Sequencing was done on a sample of PBMCs. The receptor set was obtained from a young woman in good health and CMV-seropositive. Each CDR3 is given with its conserved first and last residue. A D gene is named only where the DNA matches it firmly. Not all rows give a size; the values are once, few, many and, for expanded clones, a class.

j_call d_call clone_size v_call cdr3_aa cdr3_nt
TRBJ2-3 TRBD2 NA TRBV4-2 CASSQDPGLAASDTQYF TGTGCCAGCAGCCAAGATCCAGGACTAGCGGCGTCAGATACGCAGTATTTT
TRBJ2-1 NA NA TRBV4-1 CASSQEVQLTRPTSQFF TGCGCCAGCAGCCAAGAAGTTCAGTTGACGCGGCCGACCTCTCAGTTCTTC
TRBJ2-5 NA NA TRBV7-2 CASSPSGGTQYF TGTGCCAGCAGCCCCAGCGGTGGCACCCAGTACTTC
TRBJ1-1 NA NA TRBV6-5 CASSYSITGSTEAFF TGTGCCAGCAGTTACTCCATTACAGGGAGCACTGAAGCTTTCTTT
TRBJ2-2 NA NA TRBV7-3 CASSFEINTGELFF TGTGCCAGCAGCTTTGAGATCAACACCGGGGAGCTGTTTTTT
TRBJ2-1 NA NA TRBV7-8 CASSFGGTALNEQFF TGTGCCAGCAGCTTCGGAGGGACGGCTTTAAATGAGCAGTTCTTC
TRBJ2-7 TRBD2 NA TRBV30 CAWSVGLAYYEQYF TGTGCCTGGAGTGTAGGACTAGCTTACTACGAGCAGTACTTC
TRBJ1-3 TRBD1 NA TRBV18 CASSPNRDSRKRNDF TGTGCCAGCTCACCCAACCGGGACAGTCGGAAGCGGAATGATTTT
TRBJ1-5 NA once TRBV6-5 CASSFNRVGGQPQHF TGTGCCAGCAGTTTTAACAGGGTAGGGGGTCAGCCCCAGCATTTT
TRBJ2-5 NA NA TRBV5-1 CASSLGGPETQYF TGCGCCAGCAGCCTGGGGGGGCCGGAGACCCAGTACTTC
TRBJ2-5 TRBD2 few TRBV4-3 CASSHSPGLAGETQYF TGCGCCAGCAGCCATTCTCCGGGACTAGCGGGAGAGACCCAGTACTTC
TRBJ1-1 TRBD1 NA TRBV5-5 CASSLEDRVLFNTEAFF TGTGCCAGCAGCTTGGAGGACAGGGTATTATTCAACACTGAAGCTTTCTTT
TRBJ1-5 TRBD1 few TRBV6-4 CASTLQGANQPQHF TGTGCCAGCACACTACAGGGGGCAAATCAGCCCCAGCATTTT
TRBJ2-7 TRBD2 NA TRBV11-2 CASSWLGGYEQYF TGTGCCAGCAGCTGGTTGGGGGGGTACGAGCAGTACTTC
TRBJ1-5 NA NA TRBV7-2 CASSLTTGDPGQPQHF TGTGCCAGCAGCTTAACGACAGGAGATCCTGGGCAGCCCCAGCATTTT
TRBJ2-7 NA NA TRBV2 CATQTVWQYF TGTGCCACCCAAACGGTTTGGCAGTACTTC
TRBJ2-1 TRBD1 NA TRBV9 CASSTQGASYNEQFF TGTGCCAGCAGCACACAGGGGGCGTCCTACAATGAGCAGTTCTTC
TRBJ1-1 NA NA TRBV18 CASSPPSQMNTEAFF TGTGCCAGCTCACCACCGTCACAAATGAACACTGAAGCTTTCTTT
TRBJ1-4 NA NA TRBV7-7 CASGHKTGEKLFF TGTGCCAGCGGCCATAAGACAGGTGAAAAACTGTTTTTT
TRBJ1-2 NA NA TRBV11-2 CASSSRDNNVGYTF TGTGCCAGCAGCTCCCGGGACAATAATGTTGGCTACACCTTC
TRBJ2-7 TRBD1 NA TRBV19 CASSIPERQGWCSYEQYF TGTGCCAGTAGTATACCCGAACGACAGGGTTGGTGCTCCTACGAGCAGTACTTC
TRBJ1-2 NA NA TRBV29-1 CSVVGTHMDLLYGYTF TGCAGCGTTGTGGGGACACATATGGACCTTCTCTATGGCTACACCTTC
TRBJ2-1 TRBD1 NA TRBV29-1 CSVDRGPNEQFF TGCAGCGTGGACAGGGGGCCCAATGAGCAGTTCTTC
TRBJ1-1 TRBD1 NA TRBV6-1 CASRKTGATEAFF TGTGCCAGCAGAAAAACAGGGGCCACTGAAGCTTTCTTT
TRBJ1-1 NA NA TRBV2 CASRGGGMNTEAFF TGTGCCAGCAGAGGCGGGGGTATGAACACTGAAGCTTTCTTT
TRBJ1-1 TRBD1 NA TRBV5-4 CASRRDRATEAFF TGTGCCAGCAGAAGAGACAGGGCTACTGAAGCTTTCTTT
TRBJ1-2 NA once TRBV5-4 CASSPLTGTANYGYTF TGTGCCAGCAGCCCTCTCACCGGGACTGCAAACTATGGCTACACCTTC
TRBJ1-1 NA few TRBV28 CASSLAAEKNTEAFF TGTGCCAGCAGTTTAGCGGCAGAGAAGAACACTGAAGCTTTCTTT
TRBJ2-2 NA NA TRBV11-3 CASSLDSNTGELFF TGTGCCAGCAGCTTAGACTCTAACACCGGGGAGCTGTTTTTT
TRBJ2-7 TRBD2 NA TRBV7-2 CASSLNALAGYEQYF TGTGCCAGCAGCTTAAACGCACTAGCGGGGTACGAGCAGTACTTC
TRBJ1-2 TRBD1 NA TRBV7-9 CASSIGGDYGYTF TGTGCCAGCAGCATAGGGGGCGACTATGGCTACACCTTC
TRBJ2-7 TRBD1 NA TRBV29-1 CSAPGTGDEQYF TGCAGCGCCCCCGGGACAGGGGACGAGCAGTACTTC
TRBJ2-3 TRBD1 NA TRBV11-2 CASSFGQGTDTQYF TGTGCCAGCAGCTTCGGACAGGGCACAGATACGCAGTATTTT
TRBJ2-2 TRBD2 NA TRBV2 CASSETRTGTSAGELFF TGTGCCAGCAGTGAGACCCGGACCGGGACTAGTGCCGGGGAGCTGTTTTTT
TRBJ2-1 NA NA TRBV21-1 CASSKVVPGLRETNEQFF TGTGCCAGCAGCAAAGTCGTCCCGGGGTTGCGGGAGACAAATGAGCAGTTCTTC
TRBJ1-1 NA NA TRBV19 CASSAGSTEAFF TGTGCCAGTAGTGCAGGATCCACTGAAGCTTTCTTT
TRBJ2-7 NA NA TRBV7-9 CASSLGRYEQYF TGTGCCAGCAGCCTGGGGCGTTACGAGCAGTACTTC
TRBJ1-1 NA few TRBV6-5 CASSRGTEAFF TGTGCCAGCAGTCGAGGGACTGAAGCTTTCTTT
TRBJ2-1 TRBD2 NA TRBV29-1 CSVEDRARAGAYNEQFF TGCAGCGTTGAAGACAGGGCGCGAGCGGGAGCCTACAATGAGCAGTTCTTC
TRBJ1-4 NA NA TRBV5-1 CASSLDRAFEKLFF TGCGCCAGCAGCTTGGACAGGGCTTTTGAAAAACTGTTTTTT
TRBJ1-3 NA few TRBV29-1 CSVEYSHSGNTIYF TGCAGCGTGGAGTACTCACACTCTGGAAACACCATATATTTT
TRBJ1-5 NA NA TRBV27 CASSVSGYSNQPQHF TGTGCCAGCAGTGTGTCGGGTTATAGCAATCAGCCCCAGCATTTT
TRBJ2-2 NA few TRBV2 CASSELQATGELFF TGTGCCAGCAGTGAATTGCAGGCCACCGGGGAGCTGTTTTTT
TRBJ1-2 NA NA TRBV10-1 CASSEPRLPGSGVVGGYTF TGCGCCAGCAGTGAGCCGAGACTACCGGGCTCGGGAGTCGTTGGTGGCTACACCTTC
TRBJ2-5 NA NA TRBV5-1 CASSSPGRETQYF TGCGCCAGCAGCTCCCCCGGTAGAGAGACCCAGTACTTC
TRBJ1-1 NA NA TRBV18 CASSPPGRLENTEAFF TGTGCCAGCTCACCGCCAGGGAGGCTCGAGAACACTGAAGCTTTCTTT
TRBJ1-1 TRBD1 NA TRBV7-8 CASRVGQGGDTEAFF TGTGCCAGCAGAGTGGGACAGGGGGGTGACACTGAAGCTTTCTTT
TRBJ2-7 TRBD2 few TRBV6-1 CASIPGGAYEQYF TGTGCCAGCATCCCGGGGGGGGCCTACGAGCAGTACTTC
TRBJ1-1 TRBD1 NA TRBV4-1 CASSQSTGGTEAFF TGCGCCAGCAGCCAGTCGACAGGGGGCACTGAAGCTTTCTTT
TRBJ2-7 TRBD1 NA TRBV4-2 CASSQPGQGSYEQYF TGTGCCAGCAGCCAACCTGGACAGGGATCCTACGAGCAGTACTTC
TRBJ1-5 TRBD1 NA TRBV6-1 CASSERQGGGNQPQHF TGTGCCAGCAGCGAACGACAGGGTGGGGGCAATCAGCCCCAGCATTTT
TRBJ1-5 NA NA TRBV4-3 CASSQMPQGQPQHF TGCGCCAGCAGCCAAATGCCTCAGGGACAGCCCCAGCATTTT
TRBJ1-2 TRBD1 NA TRBV7-8 CASSHRTGGPNYGYTF TGTGCCAGCAGCCATCGGACAGGGGGACCTAACTATGGCTACACCTTC